This TCR beta chain is from a study of T cell responses to AZD1222 COVID-19 vaccine. The data were produced by immunoSEQ multiplex PCR, yet TCRdb's version contains in-frame clones alone and is incomplete. Of approximately 130,000 clones detected, roughly 90% appear once; the ten largest clones hold approximately 1.6%. CDR1 and CDR2 from the germline V gene are LGHNA and YSLEER. Trimming left V 1 base short and J 0 bases short, with 11 bases between. This CDR3 has 16 residues. This clone showed up just once. Here the sequenced sample was peripheral blood, taken on day 0 of AZD1222 vaccination. This sequence joins TRBV4-3 and TRBJ2-3; possible D gene TRBD2, 5 bases. The sequence came from an adult in good health. The CDR3 sequence is CASSQVSGSSTDTQYF. Written as DNA, the CDR3 is TGCGCCAGCAGCCAAGTATCGGGATCTAGCACAGATACGCAGTATTTT.